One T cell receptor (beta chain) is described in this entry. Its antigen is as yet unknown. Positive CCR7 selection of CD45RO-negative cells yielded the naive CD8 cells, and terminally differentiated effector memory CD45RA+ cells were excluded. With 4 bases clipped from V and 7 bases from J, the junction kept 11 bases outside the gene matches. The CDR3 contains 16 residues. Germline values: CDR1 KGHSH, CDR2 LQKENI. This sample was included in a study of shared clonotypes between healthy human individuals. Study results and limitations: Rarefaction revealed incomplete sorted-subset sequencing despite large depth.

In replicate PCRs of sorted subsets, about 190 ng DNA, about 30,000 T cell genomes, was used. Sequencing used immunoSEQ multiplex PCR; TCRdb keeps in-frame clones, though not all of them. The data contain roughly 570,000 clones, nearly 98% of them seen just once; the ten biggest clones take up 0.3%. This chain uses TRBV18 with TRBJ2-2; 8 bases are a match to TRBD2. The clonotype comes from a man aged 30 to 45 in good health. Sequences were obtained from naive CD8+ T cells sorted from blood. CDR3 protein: CASSHDSGRRIGELFF. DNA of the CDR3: TGTGCCAGCTCACACGACAGCGGGAGACGTATCGGGGAGCTGTTTTTT.